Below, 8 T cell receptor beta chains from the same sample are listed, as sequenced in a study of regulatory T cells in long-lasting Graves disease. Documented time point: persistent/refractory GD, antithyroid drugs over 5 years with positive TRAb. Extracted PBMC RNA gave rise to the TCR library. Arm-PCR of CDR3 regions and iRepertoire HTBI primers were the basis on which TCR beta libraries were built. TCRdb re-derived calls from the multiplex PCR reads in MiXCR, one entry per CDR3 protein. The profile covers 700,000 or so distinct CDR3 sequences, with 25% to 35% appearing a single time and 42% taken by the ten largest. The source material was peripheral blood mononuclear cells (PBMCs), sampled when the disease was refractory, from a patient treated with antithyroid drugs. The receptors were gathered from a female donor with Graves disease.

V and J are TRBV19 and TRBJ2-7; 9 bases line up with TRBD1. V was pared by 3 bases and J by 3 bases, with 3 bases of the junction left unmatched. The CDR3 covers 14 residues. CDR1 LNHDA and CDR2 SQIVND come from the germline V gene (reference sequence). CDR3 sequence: CASSITDRGYEQYF. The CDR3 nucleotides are TGTGCCAGTAGTATCACGGACAGGGGCTACGAGCAGTACTTC.

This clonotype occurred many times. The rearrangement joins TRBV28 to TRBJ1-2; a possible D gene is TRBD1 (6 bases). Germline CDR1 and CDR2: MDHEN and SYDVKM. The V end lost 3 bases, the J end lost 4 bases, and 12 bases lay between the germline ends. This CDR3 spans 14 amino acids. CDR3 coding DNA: TGTGCCAGCAGTTTCGACAGGAGCCTCTATGGCTACACCTTC. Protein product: CASSFDRSLYGYTF.

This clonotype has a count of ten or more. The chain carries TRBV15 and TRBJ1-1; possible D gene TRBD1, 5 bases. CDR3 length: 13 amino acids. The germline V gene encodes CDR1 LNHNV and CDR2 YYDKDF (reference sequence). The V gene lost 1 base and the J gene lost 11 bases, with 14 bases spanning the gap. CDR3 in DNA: TGTGCCACCAGCAGAGTCCCCGTGACAGAGGCTTTCTTT. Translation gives CATSRVPVTEAFF.

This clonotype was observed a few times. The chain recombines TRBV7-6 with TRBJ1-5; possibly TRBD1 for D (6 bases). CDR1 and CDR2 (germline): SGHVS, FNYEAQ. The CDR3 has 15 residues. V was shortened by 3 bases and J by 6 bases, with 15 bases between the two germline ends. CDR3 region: CASSLWSGGGQPQHF. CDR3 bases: TGTGCCAGCAGCTTGTGGTCTGGGGGCGGTCAGCCCCAGCATTTT.

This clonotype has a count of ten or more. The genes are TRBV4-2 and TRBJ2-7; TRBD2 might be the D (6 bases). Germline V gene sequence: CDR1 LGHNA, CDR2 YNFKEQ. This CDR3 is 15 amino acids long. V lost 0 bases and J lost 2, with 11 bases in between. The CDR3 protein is CASSQDYGGAYEQYF. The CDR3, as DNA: TGTGCCAGCAGCCAAGATTACGGGGGAGCCTACGAGCAGTACTTC.

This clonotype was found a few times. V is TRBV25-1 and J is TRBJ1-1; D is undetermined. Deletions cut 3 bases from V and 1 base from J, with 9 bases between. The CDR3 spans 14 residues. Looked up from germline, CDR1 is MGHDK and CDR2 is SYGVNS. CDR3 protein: CASSEPGANTEAFF. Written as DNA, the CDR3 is TGTGCCAGCAGTGAGCCCGGAGCGAACACTGAAGCTTTCTTT.

The CDR3 here is CAWSVPRLLETQYF. The CDR3, as DNA: TGTGCCTGGAGTGTACCGAGACTCCTAGAGACCCAGTACTTC. The V and J genes are TRBV30 and TRBJ2-5; D gene ambiguous. With 0 bases removed from V and 4 bases from J, the gap between germline ends came to 12 bases. The germline gives CDR1 GTSNPN, CDR2 SVGIG (reference sequence). CDR3 length: 14 amino acids.

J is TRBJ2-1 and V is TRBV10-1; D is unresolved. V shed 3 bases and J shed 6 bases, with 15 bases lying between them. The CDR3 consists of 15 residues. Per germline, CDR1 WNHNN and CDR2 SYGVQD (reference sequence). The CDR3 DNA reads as TGCGCCAGCAGTGAAATGGGCATTCTCTCCAATGAGCAGTTCTTC. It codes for CASSEMGILSNEQFF.